A single sample gave rise to the 11 T cell receptor beta chains below, sequenced in a study of blood T cell repertoires in COVID-19. Repertoires were generated with immunoSEQ multiplex PCR, while TCRdb's copy carries only in-frame clones and drops some. The sample lists 100,000 to 150,000 clones, around 89% occurring once. The sample was peripheral blood. These receptors all come from a man aged 55-75 years with COVID-19, enrolled during active disease.

J is TRBJ1-5 and V is TRBV7-2; D remains unclear. The germline CDR1 and CDR2 sequences are SGHTA and FQGNSA. V dropped 3 bases and J dropped 6 bases, with 9 bases sitting between them. This CDR3 is built from 13 residues. CDR3 sequence (DNA): TGTGCCAGCAGCTTGACTGTGGGTCAGCCCCAGCATTTT. It encodes CASSLTVGQPQHF.

The chain is built from TRBV28 and TRBJ1-2; D remains unclear. The V and J ends lost 11 bases and 3 bases respectively, with 13 bases between them. This CDR3 has 12 amino acids. Germline V lookup: CDR1 MDHEN, CDR2 SYDVKM. This chain's CDR3 is CAGGEVDYGYTF. CDR3 nucleotide sequence: TGTGCCGGAGGTGAAGTGGACTATGGCTACACCTTC.

For the CDR3, the DNA is TGTGCCAGCAGCTCGACAGGGCCGAATCAGCCCCAGCATTTT. This encodes CASSSTGPNQPQHF. V usage is TRBV7-2 and J usage is TRBJ1-5; the match to TRBD1 covers 7 bases. Looked up from germline, CDR1 is SGHTA and CDR2 is FQGNSA. The trim removed 4 bases at V and 4 bases at J, leaving 4 bases unmatched. The CDR3 is 14 residues long.

V is TRBV11-2 and J is TRBJ1-3; unclear D gene. The CDR3 extends over 15 amino acids. Germline values: CDR1 SGHAT, CDR2 FQNNGV. Trimming pared 5 bases from V and 3 bases from J, leaving 14 bases between. The CDR3 nucleotides read TGTGCCAGCAGCCCCCAGGTTTCACGTGGAAACACCATATATTTT. It codes for CASSPQVSRGNTIYF.

V is TRBV30 and J is TRBJ2-1, with 8 positions matching TRBD2. This CDR3 comprises 15 residues. Germline loops: CDR1 GTSNPN, CDR2 SVGIG (reference sequence). Unmatched junction bases numbered 9, after V lost 2 bases and J lost 6 bases. Here the CDR3 reads CAWSTGTRSINEQFF. In DNA, the CDR3 is TGTGCCTGGAGTACCGGGACTAGAAGCATCAATGAGCAGTTCTTC.

V and J are TRBV6-5 and TRBJ1-1; 8 nucleotides match TRBD1. This CDR3 is built from 14 residues. CDR1 and CDR2 from the germline V gene are MNHEY and SVGAGI. Unmatched junction bases numbered 6, after V lost 6 bases and J lost 3 bases. CDR3 region: CASSRTTGDTEAFF. The CDR3 DNA sequence: TGTGCCAGCAGCCGGACGACAGGGGACACTGAAGCTTTCTTT.

The rearrangement uses TRBV27 and TRBJ2-5; 9 bases map to TRBD2. In germline, CDR1 is MNHEY, CDR2 SMNVEV (reference sequence). Trimming cost V 6 bases and J 4 bases; bases outside gene matches: 12. This CDR3 has 16 residues. CDR3 region: CASRPAGGHLTETQYF. In DNA form, the CDR3 reads TGTGCCAGCAGGCCAGCGGGGGGACACCTGACAGAGACCCAGTACTTC.

J is TRBJ1-1 and V is TRBV5-1; no definite D call. CDR1 is SGHRS, CDR2 YFSETQ, per germline. This CDR3 comprises 14 residues. V dropped 1 base and J dropped 0 bases, with 7 bases sitting between them. The chain's CDR3 is CASSLTVMNTEAFF. The CDR3 DNA follows: TGCGCCAGCAGCTTGACAGTCATGAACACTGAAGCTTTCTTT.

CDR3 amino acids: CASSADQGDYGYTF. The CDR3 coding sequence is TGTGCCAGCTCCGCGGACCAGGGGGATTATGGCTACACCTTC. The chain carries TRBV18 and TRBJ1-2; TRBD1 aligns across 7 bases. Looked up from germline, CDR1 is KGHSH and CDR2 is LQKENI. This CDR3 is 14 amino acids long. Germline trimming cut 6 bases from V and 5 bases from J; bases unmatched to any gene: 9.

This sequence joins TRBV28 and TRBJ1-5; D is unclear. Trimming pared 4 bases from V and 1 base from J, leaving 14 bases between. Germline CDR1 reads MDHEN; CDR2 reads SYDVKM. The CDR3 totals 16 residues. The CDR3 is CASSYPAAQSNQPQHF. For the CDR3, the DNA is TGTGCCAGCAGTTACCCCGCGGCACAAAGCAATCAGCCCCAGCATTTT.

The table lists this clone with a count of one. The chain joins TRBV20-1 to TRBJ1-2; unclear D gene. There are 11 residues in the CDR3. CDR1 and CDR2 (germline): DFQATT, SNEGSKA (reference sequence). V lost 3 bases and J lost 6, with 8 bases in between. The CDR3 sequence: CSARAEDGYTF. The CDR3 DNA sequence: TGCAGTGCTAGGGCAGAGGATGGCTACACCTTC.